A single TCR beta chain is shown here with its context. Its antigen remains unknown. This specimen belongs to a study of regulatory and conventional T cells in RAG deficiency. Study results and limitations: Shannon entropy fell and Simpson indices rose in RAG-deficient patients. Patient subsets had shorter CDR3s; Omenn Treg-Tconv overlap exceeded 85%. In Omenn syndrome, sorted "Tregs" may be peripherally activated cells.

Blood CD4+ CD25-low CD127-high conventional T cells supplied the genomic DNA template. V was shortened by 5 bases and J by 6 bases, with 11 bases between the two germline ends. Germline values: CDR1 MNHEY, CDR2 SVGAGI. The CDR3 has 13 residues. Some clones are missing from TCRdb's copy, which holds only in-frame ones; the method was immunoSEQ multiplex PCR. The table lists 25,000 to 35,000 clones, about 96% of them singletons. This sample also appeared in a second study, on regulatory T cells. From that second work: The PCR used 52 TRBV and 13 TRBJ primers. In patients, unique TRB V-J pairs were restricted and V/J usage skewed, especially in Tregs.

The clonotype was recovered from a human donor in good health. Sequencing used CD25- CD4+ T cells sorted from blood. The chain uses TRBV6-5 and TRBJ1-5, with no clear D. CDR3 amino acids: CASSTRISQPQHF. The DNA for the CDR3 is TGTGCCAGCAGTACGAGGATCTCTCAGCCCCAGCATTTT.